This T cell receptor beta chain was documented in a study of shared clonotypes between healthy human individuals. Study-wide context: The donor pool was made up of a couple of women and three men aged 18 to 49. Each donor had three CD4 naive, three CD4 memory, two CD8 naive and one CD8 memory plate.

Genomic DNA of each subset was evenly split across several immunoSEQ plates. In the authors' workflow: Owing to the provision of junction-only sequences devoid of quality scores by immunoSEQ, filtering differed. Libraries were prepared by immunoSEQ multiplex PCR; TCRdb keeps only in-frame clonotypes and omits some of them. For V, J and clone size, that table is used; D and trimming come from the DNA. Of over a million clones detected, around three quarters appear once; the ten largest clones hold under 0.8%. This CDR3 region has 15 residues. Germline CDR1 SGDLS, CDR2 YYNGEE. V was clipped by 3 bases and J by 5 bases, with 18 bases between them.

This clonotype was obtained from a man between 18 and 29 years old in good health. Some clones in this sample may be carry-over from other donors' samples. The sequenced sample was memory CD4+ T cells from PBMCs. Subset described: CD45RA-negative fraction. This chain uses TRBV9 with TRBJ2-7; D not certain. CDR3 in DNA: TGTGCCAGCAGCGGATCTGCGACACGAGGCGACGAGCAGTACTTC. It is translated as CASSGSATRGDEQYF.